The 17 T cell receptor beta chains reported below all come from one sample, sequenced in a study of T cell responses to AZD1222 COVID-19 vaccine. Method: immunoSEQ multiplex PCR; TCRdb's copy keeps in-frame clones and lacks some. The repertoire consists of about 200,000 clones, with about 94% occurring once and the leading ten covering 1%. The material sequenced was peripheral blood, taken 28 days after the second AZD1222 dose. Receptor source: an adult who received the AZD1222 COVID-19 vaccine.

V gene TRBV28 combines with J gene TRBJ1-1; D is uncertain. This CDR3 contains 14 residues. Trimming cost V 3 bases and J 1 base, with 9 bases left between them. Germline V CDR1 and CDR2: MDHEN, SYDVKM. The CDR3: CASSLERPNTEAFF. The CDR3 DNA reads TGTGCCAGCAGTTTGGAACGGCCGAACACTGAAGCTTTCTTT.

The chain links TRBV12-3 or TRBV12-4 to TRBJ1-2, with D tentatively TRBD1 (6 bases). Deletions cut 8 bases from V and 5 bases from J, with 9 bases between. The CDR3 length is 11 residues. The CDR3 DNA is TGTGCCAGCGGGCAGGGGTATGGCTACACCTTC. The encoded protein is CASGQGYGYTF.

The genes are TRBV6-6 and TRBJ2-2, with TRBD1 identical over 8 bases. Trimming took 8 bases from V and 4 from J; bases not matched to a gene: 6. The germline CDR1 and CDR2 sequences are MNHNY and SVGAGI (reference sequence). The CDR3 totals 14 residues. CDR3 DNA sequence: TGTGCCAGCCTCAGGGGGCAAAGCACCGGGGAGCTGTTTTTT. Its translation is CASLRGQSTGELFF.

This rearrangement joins TRBV9 to TRBJ2-7; D is tentatively TRBD1 or TRBD2 (5 bases each). The CDR3 covers 14 residues. CDR1 and CDR2 (germline): SGDLS, YYNGEE. V lost 3 bases to trimming and J lost 5 bases, with 15 bases between them. In DNA, the CDR3 is TGTGCCAGCAGCGAGCAGATGAGGGACCACGAGCAGTACTTC. Translated, it gives CASSEQMRDHEQYF.

This sequence joins TRBV9 and TRBJ2-3; the D gene is possibly TRBD2 (5 bases). The CDR3 runs to 15 residues. The V end was cut by 0 bases, the J end by 3 bases, with 11 bases between. Germline CDR1 is SGDLS and CDR2 is YYNGEE. The CDR3 is CASSVDAERTDTQYF. The CDR3 DNA reads TGTGCCAGCAGCGTAGATGCGGAGCGGACAGATACGCAGTATTTT.

The rearrangement uses TRBV2 and TRBJ1-5; D is undetermined. Trimming left V 8 bases short and J 0 bases short, with 8 bases between. This CDR3 has 13 residues. Germline CDR1 and CDR2: SNHLY and FYNNEI. CDR3 loop: CASSRDSNQPQHF. CDR3 in DNA: TGTGCCAGCTCGAGGGATAGCAATCAGCCCCAGCATTTT.

Only one count was recorded for this clone. The gene calls are TRBV2 and TRBJ1-2, with unresolved D. Germline V gene lookup returns CDR1 SNHLY and CDR2 FYNNEI. V gave up 1 base and J gave up 6 bases, with 18 bases separating them. The CDR3 length is 16 residues. CDR3 in amino acids: CASSEEGRAGRHGYTF. CDR3 nucleotide sequence: TGTGCCAGCAGTGAAGAGGGCCGGGCCGGTAGACATGGCTACACCTTC.

This rearrangement joins TRBV7-8 to TRBJ1-2; weak D call: TRBD1 (5 bases). Germline loops: CDR1 SGHVS, CDR2 FQNEAQ. The ends were cut back, 1 base at V and 5 bases at J, with 14 bases in the middle. The CDR3 contains 15 residues. Here the CDR3 DNA reads TGTGCCAGCAGCTTAGATAGGGGCAGTTATTATGGCTACACCTTC. The encoded protein is CASSLDRGSYYGYTF.

The rearrangement joins TRBV28 to TRBJ2-7; weak D call: TRBD1 (6 bases). Trimming cost V 5 bases and J 1 base, with 15 bases left between them. This CDR3 spans 15 amino acids. Germline V gene data show CDR1 as MDHEN and CDR2 as SYDVKM. The CDR3 here is CASSAPDRFSYEQYF. Written as DNA, the CDR3 is TGTGCCAGCAGTGCCCCAGACAGGTTTTCCTACGAGCAGTACTTC.

The CDR3 protein is CASSLTSSYNEQFF. The CDR3 coding sequence is TGTGCCAGCAGCCTGACTAGCTCCTACAATGAGCAGTTCTTC. V usage is TRBV3-1 (or the pseudogene TRBV3-2) and J usage is TRBJ2-1; TRBD2 is a possible D gene (6 bases). The CDR3 sequence is 14 residues long. V lost 4 bases and J lost 0, with 7 bases in between. CDR1 and CDR2 from the germline V gene are LGHDT and YNNKEL (reference sequence).

The V and J genes are TRBV14 and TRBJ2-1, with D unclear. The CDR3 consists of 17 residues. V lost 4 bases to trimming and J lost 2 bases, with 18 bases between them. Germline CDR1 and CDR2: SGHDN and FVKESK. The CDR3 reads CASSPTWTARAYNEQFF. The CDR3 DNA sequence: TGTGCCAGCAGCCCTACATGGACGGCGCGAGCCTACAATGAGCAGTTCTTC. Supplemented by reference TRBV14 and TRBJ2-1, the full variable domain reads EAGVTQFPSHSVIEKGQTVTLRCDPISGHDNLYWYRRVMGKEIKFLLHFVKESKQDESGMPNNRFLAERTGGTYSTLKVQPAELEDSGVYFCASSPTWTARAYNEQFFGPGTRLTVL.

The V and J genes are TRBV29-1 and TRBJ2-7; D is possibly TRBD1 (6 bases). The CDR3 runs to 10 residues. Trimming took off 7 bases at V and 4 bases at J, with 8 bases between the two ends. The germline CDR1 and CDR2 sequences are SQVTM and ANQGSEA. CDR3 in DNA: TGCAGCGCAGGACAGTACGAGCAGTACTTC. This codes for CSAGQYEQYF.

The chain joins TRBV18 to TRBJ2-1, with 8 nucleotides matching TRBD1. Per germline, CDR1 KGHSH and CDR2 LQKENI. The V and J ends lost 2 bases and 6 bases, in that order; junction bases with no gene match: 6. This CDR3 has 15 amino acids. Here the CDR3 DNA reads TGTGCCAGCTCACCAAATATCGACAGGGGCAATGAGCAGTTCTTC. Its translation is CASSPNIDRGNEQFF.

The rearrangement uses TRBV6-5 and TRBJ2-7; weak D call: TRBD1 (6 bases). CDR3 length: 13 residues. Germline lookup yields CDR1 MNHEY and CDR2 SVGAGI. The ends were cut back, 7 bases at V and 0 bases at J, with 10 bases in the middle. CDR3 loop: CASTDRISYEQYF. The CDR3 coding sequence is TGTGCCAGCACCGACAGGATCTCCTACGAGCAGTACTTC.

This chain connects TRBV19 to TRBJ1-2; a weak D match, TRBD1 (5 bases). The V gene's germline CDR1 is LNHDA and CDR2 SQIVND (reference sequence). With 8 bases removed from V and 0 bases from J, the gap between germline ends came to 13 bases. The CDR3 is 14 residues long. This CDR3 reads CASRRDGANYGYTF. CDR3 DNA: TGTGCCAGTCGCCGGGACGGAGCTAACTATGGCTACACCTTC.

The rearrangement links TRBV19 to TRBJ1-2; D not resolved. The germline V gene encodes CDR1 LNHDA and CDR2 SQIVND (reference sequence). The CDR3 has 13 residues. The V end lost 6 bases, the J end lost 7 bases, and 15 bases lay between the germline ends. The CDR3 bases are TGTGCCAGTAGCCTGACTCCTTTTGGTGGCTACACCTTC. Translation: CASSLTPFGGYTF.

V usage is TRBV28 and J usage is TRBJ1-1, with 7 bases matching TRBD1. The CDR3 spans 12 residues. Germline-derived CDR1 and CDR2 are MDHEN and SYDVKM. V trimming: 7 bases; J trimming: 4 bases; junction bases outside the gene matches: 3. In DNA form, the CDR3 reads TGTGCCAGCAACAGGGGAGGCACTGAAGCTTTCTTT. Its protein product is CASNRGGTEAFF.